The next 30 T cell receptor beta chains were all read from a single sample in a study of T cell changes during pregnancy in multiple sclerosis. Here immunoSEQ multiplex PCR was the method, and the copy in TCRdb shows in-frame clones only, minus some. The table lists tens of thousands of clones, roughly 89% of them singletons. Sequences were derived from CD8+ T cells from peripheral blood mononuclear cells, sampled in the second trimester of pregnancy. The receptors were sampled from a female donor with multiple sclerosis, enrolled in a pregnancy study.

The rearrangement joins TRBV14 to TRBJ2-1; D possibly corresponds to TRBD2 (6 bases). The germline V gene encodes CDR1 SGHDN and CDR2 FVKESK. The CDR3 totals 12 residues. V lost 4 bases and J 8 bases, leaving 9 bases between the germline ends. CDR3 in DNA: TGTGCCAGCAGCCTGACTAGAGATGAGCAGTTCTTC. It codes for CASSLTRDEQFF.

V gene TRBV5-4 combines with J gene TRBJ1-1, with TRBD1 matching over 9 bases. Germline V gives CDR1 SGHNT, CDR2 YYREEE (reference sequence). The ends lost 0 bases at V and 11 bases at J; junction bases unmatched: 11. The CDR3 length is 15 residues. The CDR3 sequence is CASSLDRGPSSSAFF. Here the CDR3 DNA reads TGTGCCAGCAGCTTGGACAGGGGGCCCTCGAGCTCCGCTTTCTTT. The variable domain in full, completed from reference TRBV5-4 and TRBJ1-1, reads ETGVTQSPTHLIKTRGQQVTLRCSSQSGHNTVSWYQQALGQGPQFIFQYYREEENGRGNFPPRFSGLQFPNYSSELNVNALELDDSALYLCASSLDRGPSSSAFFGQGTRLTVV.

The V gene is TRBV11-2, the J gene TRBJ2-1; 11 bases fit TRBD2. This CDR3 has 18 amino acids. Germline CDR1 and CDR2: SGHAT and FQNNGV. Germline trimming cut 4 bases from V and 7 bases from J; bases unmatched to any gene: 15. The CDR3: CASSSTYKLAGVGNEQFF. The CDR3 coding sequence is TGTGCCAGCAGCTCTACTTACAAACTAGCGGGAGTGGGGAATGAGCAGTTCTTC.

The chain combines TRBV9 with TRBJ1-5; no clear D gene. Per the germline V gene, CDR1 is SGDLS and CDR2 is YYNGEE. V lost 0 bases to trimming and J lost 10 bases, with 32 bases between them. This CDR3 has 20 amino acids. The CDR3 nucleotides read TGTGCCAGCAGCGTAGAGGTCCGGGAGGAGCGGGGTGGGGAATCAGTTCCCCAGCATTTT. It yields the protein CASSVEVREERGGESVPQHF.

V gene TRBV27 combines with J gene TRBJ1-5, with TRBD1 matching over 8 bases. The germline CDR1 and CDR2 sequences are MNHEY and SMNVEV (reference sequence). CDR3 size: 15 residues. Trimming cost V 4 bases and J 4 bases; bases outside gene matches: 6. DNA for the CDR3: TGTGCCAGCAGTTCCCACAGGGGGGCAAATCAGCCCCAGCATTTT. This translates into CASSSHRGANQPQHF.

This chain links TRBV7-9 with TRBJ2-3, with 14 positions matching TRBD2. Trimming took 5 bases from V and 0 from J; bases not matched to a gene: 4. This CDR3 spans 17 amino acids. CDR1 and CDR2 (germline): SEHNR, FQNEAQ (reference sequence). CDR3: CASSGTSGSPSTDTQYF. The CDR3, as DNA: TGTGCCAGCAGCGGGACTAGCGGGAGCCCTAGCACAGATACGCAGTATTTT.

This clone was seen once. V is TRBV11-2 and J is TRBJ1-1, with D unresolved. The CDR3 is made up of 16 amino acids. V lost 2 bases, J lost 4 bases, and 17 bases lay in between. Germline CDR1 and CDR2: SGHAT and FQNNGV. CDR3 region: CASSLNKEGWGTEAFF. The CDR3 DNA sequence: TGTGCCAGCAGCTTAAATAAAGAGGGATGGGGCACTGAAGCTTTCTTT.

J is TRBJ1-5 and V is TRBV15; D possibly corresponds to TRBD1 (6 bases). The germline V gene has CDR1 LNHNV and CDR2 YYDKDF (reference sequence). V was trimmed by 1 base and J by 2 bases, leaving 12 bases between them. This CDR3 has 16 residues. This chain's CDR3 is CATSRGYRVGNQPQHF. In DNA form, the CDR3 reads TGTGCCACCAGCAGAGGTTACAGGGTGGGCAATCAGCCCCAGCATTTT.

The chain has TRBV7-9 and TRBJ2-7, with D perhaps matching TRBD2 (6 bases). Trimming shortened V by 5 bases and J by 3 bases, and 17 bases separated the two germline ends. This CDR3 is 15 amino acids long. Germline assignment: CDR1 SEHNR and CDR2 FQNEAQ (reference sequence). This CDR3 reads CASSPGAGILYEQYF. The CDR3, as DNA: TGTGCCAGCAGCCCGGGAGCGGGTATACTCTACGAGCAGTACTTC.

Sample share makes this clone medium-sized. The rearrangement links TRBV7-6 to TRBJ1-4; 9 positions agree with TRBD1. Germline trimming cut 5 bases from V and 7 bases from J; bases unmatched to any gene: 8. Germline CDR1 reads SGHVS; CDR2 reads FNYEAQ. There are 15 residues in the CDR3. This CDR3 is CASSTYRTGVEKLFF. The CDR3, as DNA: TGTGCCAGCAGCACTTATAGGACAGGGGTTGAAAAACTGTTTTTT.

The V gene is TRBV7-9, the J gene TRBJ1-3; D is ambiguous. CDR3 length equals 15 residues. Deletions cut 2 bases from V and 2 bases from J, with 10 bases between. In germline, CDR1 is SEHNR, CDR2 FQNEAQ (reference sequence). The CDR3 region is CASSLPAEAGNTIYF. CDR3 nucleotides: TGTGCCAGCAGCTTACCCGCTGAGGCTGGAAACACCATATATTTT.

This chain uses TRBV7-9 with TRBJ1-5; D is unclear. V was clipped by 5 bases and J by 0 bases, with 8 bases between them. This CDR3 has 14 amino acids. Per the germline V gene, CDR1 is SEHNR and CDR2 is FQNEAQ (reference sequence). The CDR3 spells CASSQFPSNQPQHF. The CDR3 bases are TGTGCCAGCAGCCAGTTCCCTAGCAATCAGCCCCAGCATTTT.

This sequence joins TRBV5-4 and TRBJ2-5, with TRBD2 matching over 8 bases. Trimming cost V 1 base and J 2 bases; bases outside gene matches: 10. Germline assignment: CDR1 SGHNT and CDR2 YYREEE (reference sequence). This CDR3 contains 17 residues. The CDR3 loop is CASSLLFRGGTQETQYF. In nucleotides, the CDR3 is TGTGCCAGCAGCTTGTTGTTCCGGGGGGGCACTCAAGAGACCCAGTACTTC.

This clone rates as medium-sized. The genes are TRBV27 and TRBJ2-1; D not resolved. The CDR3 spans 11 residues. V lost 5 bases to trimming and J lost 4 bases, with 3 bases between them. The germline V gene has CDR1 MNHEY and CDR2 SMNVEV (reference sequence). The CDR3 DNA reads as TGTGCCAGCAGTACATACAATGAGCAGTTCTTC. Translating gives CASSTYNEQFF.

This clone was counted a few times. The chain combines TRBV9 with TRBJ1-1, with 12 bases matching TRBD1. The CDR3 is 12 amino acids. V shed 8 bases, J shed 9 bases, and the junction held 5 bases outside the gene matches. CDR1 is SGDLS and CDR2 is YYNGEE in the germline V gene. The CDR3 coding sequence is TGTGCCAGTGGGGGGACAGGGGGCAAAGCTTTCTTT. Its protein product is CASGGTGGKAFF.

This clone appeared once. The genes are TRBV28 and TRBJ1-2; D is undetermined. V lost 3 bases and J 8 bases, leaving 22 bases between the germline ends. CDR1 and CDR2 from the germline V gene are MDHEN and SYDVKM. The CDR3 sequence is 16 residues long. CDR3 sequence (DNA): TGTGCCAGCAGTTTTATAATCCCACAGAGGGTAGGCGGCTACACCTTC. As protein: CASSFIIPQRVGGYTF.

This chain connects TRBV30 to TRBJ2-2, with D possibly matching TRBD1 (5 bases). The CDR3 contains 15 residues. Germline V lookup: CDR1 GTSNPN, CDR2 SVGIG (reference sequence). The V and J ends lost 2 bases and 3 bases respectively, with 13 bases between them. The CDR3 reads CAWSLGDRDTGELFF. The CDR3 bases are TGTGCCTGGAGTTTAGGGGATCGGGACACCGGGGAGCTGTTTTTT.

The V and J genes are TRBV5-6 and TRBJ2-3; TRBD1 is a possible D gene (6 bases). V was pared by 0 bases and J by 2 bases, with 16 bases between. CDR3 length: 17 residues. CDR1 and CDR2 from the germline V gene are SGHDT and YYEEEE. This CDR3 reads CASSLDRGQGITDTQYF. The CDR3, as DNA: TGTGCCAGCAGCTTGGACCGGGGACAAGGGATCACAGATACGCAGTATTTT.

V and J are TRBV4-1 and TRBJ2-2; possible D gene TRBD1, 5 bases. In germline, CDR1 is MGHRA, CDR2 YSYEKL. This CDR3 contains 14 residues. Trimming removed 2 bases at V and 6 bases at J, with 10 bases between. The CDR3 DNA follows: TGCGCCAGCAGCCAAAGTCCAGGGTCCGGGGAGCTGTTTTTT. Protein: CASSQSPGSGELFF.

The count of this clone is one. This chain joins TRBV5-1 and TRBJ2-6; possible D gene TRBD1, 6 bases. The CDR3 is made up of 15 amino acids. The germline V gene has CDR1 SGHRS and CDR2 YFSETQ. Trimming left V 3 bases short and J 1 base short, with 8 bases between. The CDR3: CASSSTGSGANVLTF. CDR3 sequence (DNA): TGCGCCAGCAGCTCAACAGGGTCTGGGGCCAACGTCCTGACTTTC. Full variable domain (remainder filled in from reference TRBV5-1 and TRBJ2-6): KAGVTQTPRYLIKTRGQQVTLSCSPISGHRSVSWYQQTPGQGLQFLFEYFSETQRNKGNFPGRFSGRQFSNSRSEMNVSTLELGDSALYLCASSSTGSGANVLTFGAGSRLTVL.

This clone was recorded a few times. The chain joins TRBV7-9 to TRBJ2-2; D possibly corresponds to TRBD1 (7 bases). The CDR3 is 15 residues long. V lost 3 bases to trimming and J lost 3 bases, with 11 bases between them. CDR1 is SEHNR and CDR2 is FQNEAQ in the germline V gene (reference sequence). CDR3 nucleotide sequence: TGTGCCAGCAGCTTTACAGGGGAGGACACCGGGGAGCTGTTTTTT. This codes for CASSFTGEDTGELFF.

The chain recombines TRBV5-1 with TRBJ1-1, with 10 bases identical to TRBD1. The length of the CDR3 is 15 residues. V lost 1 base, J lost 7 bases, and 7 bases stayed unmatched. Germline CDR1 reads SGHRS; CDR2 reads YFSETQ. The CDR3 DNA is TGCGCCAGCAGCTTGTGGGGACAGGGGTCGGTTGAAGCTTTCTTT. Its translation: CASSLWGQGSVEAFF.

The V and J genes are TRBV18 and TRBJ2-1, with TRBD2 matching 15 bases. The CDR3 is made up of 17 amino acids. J was trimmed by 6 bases and V by 4 bases; bases with no gene match: 7. Per the germline V gene, CDR1 is KGHSH and CDR2 is LQKENI. The CDR3 loop is CASSLGTSGRPRNEQFF. CDR3 nucleotides: TGTGCCAGCTCACTAGGGACTAGCGGGAGGCCCCGCAATGAGCAGTTCTTC. Combining the CDR3 with reference TRBV18 and TRBJ2-1 gives the whole variable domain NAGVMQNPRHLVRRRGQEARLRCSPMKGHSHVYWYRQLPEEGLKFMVYLQKENIIDESGMPKERFSAEFPKEGPSILRIQQVVRGDSAAYFCASSLGTSGRPRNEQFFGPGTRLTVL.

The V and J genes are TRBV7-9 and TRBJ1-4; no definite D call. Germline lookup yields CDR1 SEHNR and CDR2 FQNEAQ (reference sequence). Trimming shortened V by 5 bases and J by 0 bases, and 13 bases separated the two germline ends. This CDR3 comprises 16 residues. CDR3 nucleotide sequence: TGTGCCAGCAGCACCCGCAACAGTGCAACTAATGAAAAACTGTTTTTT. It codes for CASSTRNSATNEKLFF.

The rearrangement uses TRBV9 and TRBJ1-1; 7 nucleotides agree with TRBD1. In germline, CDR1 is SGDLS, CDR2 YYNGEE. The CDR3 extends over 13 amino acids. V lost 1 base, J lost 3 bases, and 0 bases stayed unmatched. In nucleotides, the CDR3 is TGTGCCAGCAGCGTAAGGGGGCACACTGAAGCTTTCTTT. Its protein is CASSVRGHTEAFF.

This chain uses TRBV7-9 with TRBJ2-7, with D uncertain. V lost 6 bases and J 5 bases, leaving 11 bases between the germline ends. The CDR3 totals 12 residues. Looked up from germline, CDR1 is SEHNR and CDR2 is FQNEAQ (reference sequence). DNA of the CDR3: TGTGCCAGCAGTTATATCCGGGACGAGCAGTACTTC. Its protein product is CASSYIRDEQYF.

V usage is TRBV9 and J usage is TRBJ2-7; 8 positions match TRBD2. Losses at the gene ends were 4 bases for V and 9 bases for J; bases not matched to a gene: 6. The CDR3 is 12 residues long. CDR1 is SGDLS, CDR2 YYNGEE, per germline. CDR3: CASSPTGGMQYF. Here the CDR3 DNA reads TGTGCCAGCAGCCCAACGGGGGGGATGCAGTACTTC.

This chain uses TRBV5-1 with TRBJ2-3, with D perhaps TRBD2 (6 bases). The germline V gene encodes CDR1 SGHRS and CDR2 YFSETQ. The CDR3 sequence is 14 residues long. V gave up 6 bases and J gave up 4 bases, with 15 bases separating them. The CDR3 DNA reads TGCGCCAGCACCCCGCGGGGTGGCCCAGATACGCAGTATTTT. Protein sequence: CASTPRGGPDTQYF. Drawing the rest from reference TRBV5-1 and TRBJ2-3, the complete variable domain is KAGVTQTPRYLIKTRGQQVTLSCSPISGHRSVSWYQQTPGQGLQFLFEYFSETQRNKGNFPGRFSGRQFSNSRSEMNVSTLELGDSALYLCASTPRGGPDTQYFGPGTRLTVL.

In this sample, this clone turned up once. V gene TRBV27 combines with J gene TRBJ2-7, with D possibly TRBD1 on 6 matching bases. Germline-derived CDR1 and CDR2 are MNHEY and SMNVEV (reference sequence). V lost 0 bases to trimming and J lost 5 bases, with 14 bases between them. The CDR3 length is 15 residues. The CDR3 nucleotides are TGTGCCAGCAGTTTATCCGGGACAACCGGGGACGAGCAGTACTTC. It yields the protein CASSLSGTTGDEQYF.

The chain recombines TRBV4-1 with TRBJ1-1; no reliable D call. Looked up from germline, CDR1 is MGHRA and CDR2 is YSYEKL. V was trimmed by 0 bases and J by 0 bases, leaving 8 bases between them. The CDR3 loop spans 15 amino acids. The CDR3 DNA follows: TGCGCCAGCAGCCAAGAGATGCAGTTGAACACTGAAGCTTTCTTT. Protein product: CASSQEMQLNTEAFF.